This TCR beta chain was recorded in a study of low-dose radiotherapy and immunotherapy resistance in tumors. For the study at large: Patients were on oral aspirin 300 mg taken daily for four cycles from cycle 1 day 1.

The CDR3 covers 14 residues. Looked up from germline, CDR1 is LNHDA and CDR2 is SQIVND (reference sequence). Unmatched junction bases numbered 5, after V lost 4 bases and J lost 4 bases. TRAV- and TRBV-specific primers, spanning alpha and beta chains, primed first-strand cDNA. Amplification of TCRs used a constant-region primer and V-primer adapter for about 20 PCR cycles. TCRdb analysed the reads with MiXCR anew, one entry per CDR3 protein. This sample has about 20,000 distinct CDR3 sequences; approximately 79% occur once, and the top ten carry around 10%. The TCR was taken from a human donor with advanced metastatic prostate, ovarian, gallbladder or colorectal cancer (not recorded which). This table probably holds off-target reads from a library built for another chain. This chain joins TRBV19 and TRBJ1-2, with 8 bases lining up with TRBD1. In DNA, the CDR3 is TGTGCCAGTAGTACGCACAGGGGGGGCTATGGCTACACCTTC. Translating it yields CASSTHRGGYGYTF.